This TCR beta chain was found in a study of HIV-infected patients and healthy controls. This clonotype was counted once. MiXCR, run by TCRdb on the 5' RACE reads, gives a single entry per CDR3 protein. The sample includes tens of thousands of distinct CDR3 sequences, around 17% of them seen just once. The CDR3 contains 13 residues. In germline, CDR1 is SGHKS, CDR2 YYEKEE (reference sequence). Trimming shortened V by 7 bases and J by 5 bases, and 15 bases separated the two germline ends. The sample taken for sequencing was CD4+ T cells from blood. The source of this sequence is a human donor in good health. The chain joins TRBV5-5 to TRBJ1-1; D is uncertain. CDR3 DNA: TGTGCCAGCGGATTGGAGAGTTTTACTGAAGCTTTCTTT. Translated, it gives CASGLESFTEAFF.